The TCR beta chain described here comes from a study of blood T cell repertoires in COVID-19. Germline CDR1 is SGDLS and CDR2 is YYNGEE. The V and J ends lost 0 bases and 0 bases respectively, with 9 bases between them. The CDR3 length is 15 residues. In the original processing: Nucleated cell counts were estimated from reference gene primer amplification. Using immunoSEQ multiplex PCR, the repertoire was profiled, and TCRdb retains in-frame clones only, with some absent. V and J calls and clone size are given by that table; D and trimming were obtained from the DNA. The sample has about 45,000 clones; about four fifths are singletons.

The sequenced material came from peripheral blood. The chain couples TRBV9 to TRBJ2-5; a weak D match, TRBD2 (5 bases). The clonotype comes from a human donor in a cohort sampled during active COVID-19. The CDR3 sequence: CASSVAGENQETQYF. Written as DNA, the CDR3 is TGTGCCAGCAGCGTAGCTGGGGAGAACCAAGAGACCCAGTACTTC.